The next 4 T cell receptor beta chains were all read from a single sample in a study of shared clonotypes between healthy human individuals. TCRdb keeps only in-frame clones here, not all; method: immunoSEQ multiplex PCR. In the table there are under 2,500,000 clones, 90% to 96% of which are singletons. The sample comprised naive CD4+ T cells sorted from blood. The subset denotes: CD45RA+ positively selected. The receptors originated from a man between 18 and 29 years old in good health.

This chain connects TRBV19 to TRBJ2-1; D ambiguous. The CDR3 totals 13 residues. CDR1 is LNHDA and CDR2 is SQIVND in the germline V gene (reference sequence). V was cut by 4 bases and J by 5 bases, with 9 bases left in between. CDR3 in amino acids: CASSTTPHNEQFF. CDR3 in DNA: TGTGCCAGTAGTACGACCCCCCACAATGAGCAGTTCTTC.

This sequence joins TRBV6-1 and TRBJ2-6, with 7 bases matching TRBD1. Germline loops: CDR1 MNHNS, CDR2 SASEGT. This CDR3 is 17 amino acids long. The trim removed 4 bases at V and 0 bases at J, leaving 6 bases unmatched. CDR3 in DNA: TGTGCCAGCAGTGCAAACAGGGGAACCTCTGGGGCCAACGTCCTGACTTTC. It encodes CASSANRGTSGANVLTF.

The gene calls are TRBV5-1 and TRBJ2-3; 14 nucleotides match TRBD2. The CDR3 has 16 amino acids. The V and J ends lost 0 bases and 7 bases, in that order; junction bases with no gene match: 4. CDR1 is SGHRS, CDR2 YFSETQ, per germline. The CDR3 sequence is CASSLEGLAGGNTQYF. For the CDR3, the DNA is TGCGCCAGCAGCTTGGAAGGACTAGCGGGGGGAAATACGCAGTATTTT.

The chain carries TRBV18 and TRBJ1-3; TRBD1 is a possible D gene (6 bases). This CDR3 has 15 amino acids. The germline V gene encodes CDR1 KGHSH and CDR2 LQKENI. With 5 bases removed from V and 1 base from J, the gap between germline ends came to 12 bases. This CDR3 reads CASSFQGISGNTIYF. CDR3 nucleotide sequence: TGTGCCAGCTCATTCCAGGGGATTTCTGGAAACACCATATATTTT. The full variable domain, its missing parts supplied by reference TRBV18 and TRBJ1-3, is NAGVMQNPRHLVRRRGQEARLRCSPMKGHSHVYWYRQLPEEGLKFMVYLQKENIIDESGMPKERFSAEFPKEGPSILRIQQVVRGDSAAYFCASSFQGISGNTIYFGEGSWLTVV.